The following is a T cell receptor (beta chain) sequence with its context. No antigen is known for it. A much larger clone differs from this one at a single base, so this may be a read error. A mixed TRB-A/B primer pool amplified rearranged TRB by multiplex touch-down PCR. TCRdb independently ran MiXCR on the multiplex PCR reads; one entry per CDR3 protein. The sample shows about 900 distinct CDR3 sequences, about 30% of them seen only once. This sample stems from a study of T cell repertoires in aging, cancer and after chemotherapy. Turning to the study itself: Donor ages fell into six groups from 30 or younger up to 70 or older. Findings of the study overall: Compared with age-matched healthy donors, untreated hematological or solid cancer patients showed higher blood TCR clonality. Rebound thymic output was suggested by rising median generation probability during chemotherapy in each cancer cohort. In cancer patients, declining TCR diversity with age involved lost richness and lost evenness.

CDR1 and CDR2 (germline): MNHEY, SMNVEV (reference sequence). V was pared by 2 bases and J by 3 bases, with 6 bases of the junction left unmatched. The CDR3 totals 17 residues. TCR beta rearrangements were amplified from peripheral blood genomic DNA. The chain is built from TRBV27 and TRBJ1-6, with 8 bases identical to TRBD1. The sequence derives from a human donor with a solid tumor. The source material was blood. The CDR3 reads CASSLGQGSFYNSPLHF. The DNA for the CDR3 is TGTGCCAGCAGTTTAGGACAGGGAAGCTTCTATAATTCACCCCTCCACTTT.